These 8 T cell receptor beta chains originate from one sample sequenced in a study of control samples from healthy donors and cancer patients. The data were produced by immunoSEQ multiplex PCR, yet TCRdb's version contains in-frame clones alone and is incomplete. The table lists 70,000 to 100,000 clones, 70% to 90% of them singletons, with about 2% in the top ten. Material: PBMCs. Source of these receptors: a woman aged 55-70 years with head and neck cancer.

V is TRBV11-2 and J is TRBJ2-1, with TRBD1 matching 9 bases. V shed 5 bases, J shed 4 bases, and the junction held 12 bases outside the gene matches. The CDR3 length is 17 residues. The germline V gene has CDR1 SGHAT and CDR2 FQNNGV. The CDR3 is CASSPIGTGIMYNEQFF. The CDR3 bases are TGTGCCAGCAGCCCAATCGGGACAGGGATAATGTACAATGAGCAGTTCTTC.

The J gene is TRBJ1-5, the V gene TRBV6-6; D might be TRBD1 (5 bases). The length of the CDR3 is 15 residues. Trimming left V 4 bases short and J 3 bases short, with 13 bases between. In germline, CDR1 is MNHNY, CDR2 SVGAGI (reference sequence). CDR3 bases: TGTGCCAGCAGTTGGGGCACAACCGTCAATCAGCCCCAGCATTTT. This gives the protein CASSWGTTVNQPQHF.

This clone was seen once. The rearrangement uses TRBV9 and TRBJ1-2; D unclear. The ends were cut back, 0 bases at V and 5 bases at J, with 2 bases in the middle. Per germline, CDR1 SGDLS and CDR2 YYNGEE. The CDR3 extends over 11 amino acids. In DNA, the CDR3 is TGTGCCAGCAGCGTAGGGTATGGCTACACCTTC. Translated, it gives CASSVGYGYTF.

The J gene is TRBJ2-1, the V gene TRBV5-6; TRBD2 agrees at 8 bases. V shed 2 bases, J shed 4 bases, and the junction held 8 bases outside the gene matches. The CDR3 length is 16 residues. Germline V gene data show CDR1 as SGHDT and CDR2 as YYEEEE. The CDR3 DNA reads TGTGCCAGCAGCTTTTCGGGACTAGAGATATACAATGAGCAGTTCTTC. Residues: CASSFSGLEIYNEQFF.

The rearrangement uses TRBV2 and TRBJ2-2; 11 bases line up with TRBD1. The V segment lost 6 bases and the J segment 6 bases; nucleotides outside the gene matches: 9. The germline V gene has CDR1 SNHLY and CDR2 FYNNEI. The CDR3 runs to 16 residues. The CDR3 DNA reads TGTGCCAGCAGGGGTCGGGACAGGGGGATGGCCGGGGAGCTGTTTTTT. It yields the protein CASRGRDRGMAGELFF.

In DNA form, the CDR3 reads TGTGCCAGCAGCTTGGCGGTCGGGAACTATGGCTACACCTTC. The encoded protein is CASSLAVGNYGYTF. The chain uses TRBV5-5 and TRBJ1-2; D not resolved. Germline-derived CDR1 and CDR2 are SGHKS and YYEKEE (reference sequence). The CDR3 totals 14 residues. The V gene lost 0 bases and the J gene lost 2 bases, with 8 bases spanning the gap. The complete variable domain, with remaining parts taken from reference TRBV5-5 and TRBJ1-2, reads DAGVTQSPTHLIKTRGQQVTLRCSPISGHKSVSWYQQVLGQGPQFIFQYYEKEERGRGNFPDRFSARQFPNYSSELNVNALLLGDSALYLCASSLAVGNYGYTFGSGTRLTVV.

V and J are TRBV19 and TRBJ2-7; TRBD2 might be the D (5 bases). The CDR3 is made up of 16 amino acids. V shed 0 bases and J shed 3 bases, with 15 bases lying between them. The germline V gene encodes CDR1 LNHDA and CDR2 SQIVND (reference sequence). CDR3 in amino acids: CASSIDLWGANYEQYF. The CDR3 bases are TGTGCCAGTAGTATAGATCTCTGGGGAGCAAACTACGAGCAGTACTTC.

The V gene is TRBV7-9, the J gene TRBJ2-1; the D call may be TRBD1 or TRBD2 (6 bases each). There are 15 residues in the CDR3. V lost 1 base and J lost 9, with 16 bases in between. From germline, CDR1 is SEHNR and CDR2 FQNEAQ (reference sequence). The CDR3 sequence: CASSLVGGLGGEQFF. As DNA, the CDR3 is TGTGCCAGCAGCTTAGTAGGGGGACTCGGGGGTGAGCAGTTCTTC.